Sequencing of this TCR beta chain was carried out in a study of OX40 agonist ivuxolimab in advanced cancers. For the study at large: Given to patients was ivuxolimab, an agonistic anti-OX40 (CD134) antibody. Partial responses were achieved by three patients, of whom one had hepatocellular carcinoma and two had cutaneous melanoma. Hepatocellular carcinoma, melanoma, renal cell or head and neck cancer was diagnosed in the dose-escalation patients. Study findings and constraints: On average, a greater number of expanded clones characterised CD8+ T cells relative to CD4+.

Using immunoSEQ multiplex PCR, the repertoire was profiled, and TCRdb retains in-frame clones only, with some absent. The table has about 86,000 clones, about 93% seen once; the top ten hold approximately 1.2%. As concerns this clone: Its antigen remains unidentified.

CDR3 size: 13 residues. Between the trimmed V and J ends, which lost 0 bases and 5 bases, there was a span of 5 bases. CDR1 is MGHRA and CDR2 is YSYEKL in the germline V gene. Specimen: CD4+ or CD8+ T cells sorted from blood, collected in a trial of the OX40 agonist ivuxolimab. The receptor was derived from an adult with an advanced solid tumor such as melanoma, head and neck, liver or kidney cancer. The gene calls are TRBV4-1 and TRBJ1-3, with D uncertain. CDR3 region: CASSQERRNTIYF. In nucleotides, the CDR3 is TGCGCCAGCAGCCAAGAGAGGAGAAACACCATATATTTT.